This T cell receptor (beta chain) derives from a study of T cells after yellow fever vaccination. One entry per CDR3 protein results from TCRdb running MiXCR on the 5' RACE reads. The sample has 500,000 to 650,000 distinct CDR3 sequences; more than 9% are singletons. At least ten counts were recorded for this clonotype. Trimming removed 3 bases from V and 7 bases from J; junction bases left unmatched: 2. CDR3 size: 14 residues. Germline CDR1 is SGHRS and CDR2 is YFSETQ. The receptor was isolated from a man younger than 40 who received the YFV17D yellow fever vaccine. This chain uses TRBV5-1 with TRBJ1-4; 11 positions match TRBD1. Sequenced material: PBMCs, taken on the day of the yellow fever booster vaccination. For the CDR3, the DNA is TGCGCCAGCAGCTCCGGGACAGGGGGTGAAAAACTGTTTTTT. Its translation is CASSSGTGGEKLFF. Full variable domain (remainder filled in from reference TRBV5-1 and TRBJ1-4): KAGVTQTPRYLIKTRGQQVTLSCSPISGHRSVSWYQQTPGQGLQFLFEYFSETQRNKGNFPGRFSGRQFSNSRSEMNVSTLELGDSALYLCASSSGTGGEKLFFGSGTQLSVL.